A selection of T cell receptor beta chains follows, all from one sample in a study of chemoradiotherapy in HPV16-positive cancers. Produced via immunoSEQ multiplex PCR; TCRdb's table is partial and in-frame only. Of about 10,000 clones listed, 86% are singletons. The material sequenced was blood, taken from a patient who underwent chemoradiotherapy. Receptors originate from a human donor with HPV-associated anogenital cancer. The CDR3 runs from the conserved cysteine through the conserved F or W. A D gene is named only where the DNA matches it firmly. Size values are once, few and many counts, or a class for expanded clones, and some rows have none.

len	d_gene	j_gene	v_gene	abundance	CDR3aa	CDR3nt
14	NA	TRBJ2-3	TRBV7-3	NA	CASSLLVSADTQYF	TGTGCCAGCAGCTTACTAGTTTCCGCAGATACGCAGTATTTT
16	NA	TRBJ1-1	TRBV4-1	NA	CASSRTGSDRDTEAFF	TGCGCCAGCAGCCGAACAGGGTCGGATAGGGACACTGAAGCTTTCTTT
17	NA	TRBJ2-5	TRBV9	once	CASSVGWRGSLQETQYF	TGTGCCAGCAGCGTAGGTTGGCGGGGCTCTTTACAAGAGACCCAGTACTTC
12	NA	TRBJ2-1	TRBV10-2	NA	CASSEGTHEQFF	TGCGCCAGCAGTGAAGGGACCCATGAGCAGTTCTTC
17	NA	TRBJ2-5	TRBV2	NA	CASSDQPGTLPGETQYF	TGTGCCAGCAGTGACCAGCCCGGGACACTACCTGGGGAGACCCAGTACTTC
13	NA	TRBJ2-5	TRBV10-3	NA	CAAGGGGGETQYF	TGTGCCGCCGGGGGCGGGGGAGGGGAGACCCAGTACTTC
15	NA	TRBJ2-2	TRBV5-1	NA	CASSGRVVYTGELFF	TGCGCCAGCAGTGGCAGGGTGGTTTACACCGGGGAGCTGTTTTTT
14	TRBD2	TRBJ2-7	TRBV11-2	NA	CASRQTSGSYEQYF	TGTGCCAGCAGACAGACTAGCGGCTCCTACGAGCAGTACTTC
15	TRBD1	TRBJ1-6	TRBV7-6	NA	CASSPRDSQGSPLHF	TGTGCCAGCAGCCCCCGGGACAGTCAAGGTTCACCCCTCCACTTT
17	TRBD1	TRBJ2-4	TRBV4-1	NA	CASSPGQGTGAKNIQYF	TGCGCCAGCAGCCCGGGACAGGGGACGGGGGCCAAAAACATTCAGTACTTC
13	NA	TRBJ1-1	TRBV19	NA	CASSTTPDSEAFF	TGTGCCAGTAGTACTACACCGGACAGTGAAGCTTTCTTT
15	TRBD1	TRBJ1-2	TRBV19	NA	CASSILGTGGQGYTF	TGTGCCAGTAGTATCTTGGGGACAGGAGGCCAAGGCTACACCTTC
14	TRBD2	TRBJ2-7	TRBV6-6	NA	CASKGTSLSYEQYF	TGTGCCAGCAAAGGGACTAGTTTGTCCTACGAGCAGTACTTC
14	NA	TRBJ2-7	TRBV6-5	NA	CASRTAEALHEQYF	TGTGCCAGCAGAACTGCCGAAGCGTTACACGAGCAGTACTTC
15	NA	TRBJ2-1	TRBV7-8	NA	CASSLNARASDEQFF	TGTGCCAGCAGCTTAAACGCGAGGGCTAGTGATGAGCAGTTCTTC
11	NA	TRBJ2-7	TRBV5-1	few	CASSWGYEQYF	TGCGCCAGCAGCTGGGGCTACGAGCAGTACTTC
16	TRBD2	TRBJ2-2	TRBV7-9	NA	CASSLVSLAGTGELFF	TGTGCCAGCAGCTTAGTATCCCTAGCGGGCACCGGGGAGCTGTTTTTT
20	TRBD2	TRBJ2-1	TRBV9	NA	CASSVDPGLAGGLKYNEQFF	TGTGCCAGCAGCGTAGACCCGGGACTAGCGGGGGGGTTAAAGTACAATGAGCAGTTCTTC
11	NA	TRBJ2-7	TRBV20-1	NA	CSARVRNEQYF	TGCAGTGCCAGGGTAAGGAACGAGCAGTACTTC
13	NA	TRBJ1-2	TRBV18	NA	CASSQGVNYGYTF	TGTGCCAGCTCACAGGGGGTTAACTATGGCTACACCTTC
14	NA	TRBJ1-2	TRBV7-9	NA	CASSLSQGNYGYTF	TGTGCCAGCAGCTTAAGTCAGGGGAACTATGGCTACACCTTC
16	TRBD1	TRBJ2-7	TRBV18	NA	CASSMTRLDRGYEQYF	TGTGCCAGCTCAATGACACGGCTGGACAGGGGCTACGAGCAGTACTTC
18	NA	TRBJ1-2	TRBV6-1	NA	CASSEVSPVGANYYGYTF	TGTGCCAGCAGTGAAGTATCCCCGGTAGGGGCCAACTATTATGGCTACACCTTC
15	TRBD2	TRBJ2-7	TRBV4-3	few	CASSQDLAEVYEQYF	TGCGCCAGCAGCCAAGACCTAGCGGAAGTCTACGAGCAGTACTTC
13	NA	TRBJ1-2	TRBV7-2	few	CASSLGGPGGYTF	TGTGCCAGCAGCTTAGGGGGACCGGGGGGCTACACCTTC
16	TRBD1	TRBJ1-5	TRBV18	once	CASSPPTSRGNQPQHF	TGTGCCAGCTCACCACCGACGTCCAGGGGGAATCAGCCCCAGCATTTT